This T cell receptor beta chain was sequenced during a study of patients and donors after allogeneic stem cell transplantation. From the RT-PCR reads, TCRdb called clonotypes with MiXCR, one entry per CDR3 protein. This table has about a million distinct CDR3 sequences, roughly 17% appearing once. The V end lost 0 bases, the J end lost 0 bases, and 15 bases lay between the germline ends. CDR1 is SGHRS and CDR2 is YFSETQ in the germline V gene. CDR3 size: 17 residues. The chain carries TRBV5-1 and TRBJ1-1; TRBD1 is a possible D gene (6 bases). Sequencing used blood, either unsorted or a sorted T cell fraction (not recorded which). This clonotype was sampled from a human donor who was either an allogeneic HSCT recipient or a stem cell or donor lymphocyte infusion donor (not recorded which). It is not recorded whose cells these are; they may come from a transplant donor. The CDR3 nucleotides are TGCGCCAGCAGCTTGGGTCTCCGGGGGGGCCTGAACACTGAAGCTTTCTTT. Amino acid sequence: CASSLGLRGGLNTEAFF.